A single sample is the source of the 14 T cell receptor beta chains below, sequenced in a study of cytomegalovirus exposure and HLA in healthy donors. Researchers ran the PCR with 60 Vbeta and 13 Jbeta primers. Clones were sequenced by immunoSEQ multiplex PCR, and TCRdb holds only the in-frame ones, with some missing. The data hold 120,000 or so clones, with approximately 72% observed a single time. Sequencing input: PBMCs. The receptors derive from a woman aged 45-60 years in good health and CMV-seropositive.

This chain uses TRBV28 with TRBJ1-5; D perhaps matches TRBD1 (6 bases). The CDR3 is made up of 13 amino acids. The ends were cut back, 9 bases at V and 9 bases at J, with 18 bases in the middle. CDR1 is MDHEN, CDR2 SYDVKM, per germline. In DNA form, the CDR3 reads TGTGCCAGTTCTAGGGAGGGGGGCGCGCCCCAGCATTTT. Translating gives CASSREGGAPQHF.

V and J are TRBV27 and TRBJ2-6; D perhaps matches TRBD2 (5 bases). The V and J ends lost 6 bases and 0 bases respectively, with 24 bases between them. CDR1 MNHEY and CDR2 SMNVEV come from the germline V gene (reference sequence). This CDR3 comprises 20 residues. The CDR3 here is CASSRPRAGPSSSGANVLTF. In DNA, the CDR3 is TGTGCCAGCAGCCGCCCCCGTGCGGGCCCCTCGAGCTCTGGGGCCAACGTCCTGACTTTC.

V is TRBV7-3 and J is TRBJ2-7; 8 bases are a match to TRBD1. In germline, CDR1 is SGHTA, CDR2 FQGTGA. With V trimmed by 3 bases and J by 11 bases, 9 bases remained unmatched. The CDR3 is 13 residues long. CDR3 amino acids: CASSLDREAPEYF. The CDR3 bases are TGTGCCAGCAGCTTGGACAGGGAAGCACCGGAGTACTTC.

The chain has TRBV13 and TRBJ1-1; TRBD1 matches 9 bases. Trimming at V came to 5 bases and at J to 4 bases, leaving 5 bases not matched to a gene. The CDR3 runs to 14 residues. Per germline, CDR1 PRHDT and CDR2 FYEKMQ (reference sequence). The chain's CDR3 is CASSMTGGSTEAFF. CDR3 in DNA: TGTGCCAGCAGCATGACAGGGGGAAGCACTGAAGCTTTCTTT. Looking up the rest from reference TRBV13 and TRBJ1-1 gives the full variable domain: AAGVIQSPRHLIKEKRETATLKCYPIPRHDTVYWYQQGPGQDPQFLISFYEKMQSDKGSIPDRFSAQQFSDYHSELNMSSLELGDSALYFCASSMTGGSTEAFFGQGTRLTVV.

V gene TRBV19 combines with J gene TRBJ2-5, with TRBD2 identical over 11 bases. This CDR3 spans 16 amino acids. Looked up from germline, CDR1 is LNHDA and CDR2 is SQIVND (reference sequence). The V segment lost 1 base and the J segment 2 bases; nucleotides outside the gene matches: 3. The CDR3 protein is CASSIGLAGGQETQYF. As DNA, the CDR3 is TGTGCCAGTAGTATAGGCCTAGCGGGGGGACAAGAGACCCAGTACTTC.

The V gene is TRBV19, the J gene TRBJ1-4, with D perhaps matching TRBD1 (5 bases). The germline V and J ends were trimmed by 2 bases and 0 bases, with 13 bases remaining between them. The CDR3 is 17 residues long. Germline loops: CDR1 LNHDA, CDR2 SQIVND (reference sequence). The CDR3 bases are TGTGCCAGTAGTATAAAGGGGACTGGTTCAACTAATGAAAAACTGTTTTTT. Encoded protein: CASSIKGTGSTNEKLFF.

This rearrangement joins TRBV30 to TRBJ1-2; unclear D gene. V was trimmed by 0 bases and J by 8 bases, leaving 13 bases between them. Germline CDR1 reads GTSNPN; CDR2 reads SVGIG (reference sequence). This CDR3 has 13 residues. CDR3 amino acids: CAWSVSSPRGYTF. The CDR3 nucleotides are TGTGCCTGGAGTGTGAGTAGCCCGAGAGGCTACACCTTC.

This clone was seen once. The chain carries TRBV7-8 and TRBJ2-7; TRBD1 is a possible D gene (5 bases). CDR1 SGHVS and CDR2 FQNEAQ come from the germline V gene. The CDR3 contains 12 residues. V dropped 3 bases and J dropped 6 bases, with 9 bases sitting between them. CDR3 nucleotide sequence: TGTGCCAGCAGCTTGGGGCTCCGCGAGCAGTACTTC. Residues: CASSLGLREQYF.

The sample holds one count of this clone. The V call is TRBV4-1, the J call TRBJ2-5; 7 nucleotides agree with TRBD2. This CDR3 is built from 15 residues. From germline, CDR1 is MGHRA and CDR2 YSYEKL. Trimming removed 4 bases from V and 2 bases from J; junction bases left unmatched: 7. This CDR3 reads CASSLAGTTQETQYF. CDR3 in DNA: TGCGCCAGCAGCCTAGCCGGGACTACACAAGAGACCCAGTACTTC.

The chain recombines TRBV30 with TRBJ1-2, with 8 bases that match TRBD1. The CDR3 length is 13 residues. V gave up 1 base and J gave up 4 bases; unmatched junction bases: 2. Germline V gives CDR1 GTSNPN, CDR2 SVGIG (reference sequence). CDR3 sequence: CAWSAGGFYGYTF. CDR3 sequence (DNA): TGTGCCTGGAGTGCAGGGGGCTTCTATGGCTACACCTTC.

The V call is TRBV19, the J call TRBJ1-5; 9 bases are a match to TRBD1. Unmatched junction bases numbered 7, after V lost 5 bases and J lost 2 bases. Per germline, CDR1 LNHDA and CDR2 SQIVND (reference sequence). This CDR3 is 16 amino acids long. CDR3 in DNA: TGTGCCAGTAGTGTACAGGGGGCGGGGGGCAATCAGCCCCAGCATTTT. This translates into CASSVQGAGGNQPQHF.

This clone was counted a few times. The V and J genes are TRBV7-8 and TRBJ2-1; 8 positions agree with TRBD2. CDR1 is SGHVS, CDR2 FQNEAQ, per germline. This CDR3 is built from 15 residues. The V segment lost 1 base and the J segment 5 bases; nucleotides outside the gene matches: 4. The CDR3 protein is CASSLGLAGNNEQFF. DNA of the CDR3: TGTGCCAGCAGCTTAGGGCTAGCGGGCAACAATGAGCAGTTCTTC. Full variable domain (missing parts from reference TRBV7-8 and TRBJ2-1): GAGVSQSPRYKVAKRGQDVALRCDPISGHVSLFWYQQALGQGPEFLTYFQNEAQLDKSGLPSDRFFAERPEGSVSTLKIQRTQQEDSAVYLCASSLGLAGNNEQFFGPGTRLTVL.

This clone was observed many times. This chain joins TRBV7-2 and TRBJ1-2; 9 nucleotides align to TRBD1. The J segment lost 8 bases and the V segment lost 6 bases, leaving 7 bases of the junction unmatched. The germline CDR1 and CDR2 sequences are SGHTA and FQGNSA. The CDR3 is made up of 13 amino acids. The CDR3 loop reads CASSIQGALGYTF. The CDR3 nucleotides read TGTGCCAGCAGTATACAGGGGGCCTTAGGCTACACCTTC. Together with reference TRBV7-2 and TRBJ1-2, the CDR3 gives the full variable domain: GAGVSQSPSNKVTEKGKDVELRCDPISGHTALYWYRQSLGQGLEFLIYFQGNSAPDKSGLPSDRFSAERTGGSVSTLTIQRTQQEDSAVYLCASSIQGALGYTFGSGTRLTVV.

The rearrangement links TRBV2 to TRBJ2-1; 10 nucleotides agree with TRBD2. V trimming: 2 bases; J trimming: 3 bases; junction bases outside the gene matches: 4. The CDR3 runs 16 residues. Germline CDR1 and CDR2: SNHLY and FYNNEI. CDR3 amino acids: CASSEQIAGGYNEQFF. CDR3 bases: TGTGCCAGCAGTGAACAAATAGCGGGAGGCTACAATGAGCAGTTCTTC.